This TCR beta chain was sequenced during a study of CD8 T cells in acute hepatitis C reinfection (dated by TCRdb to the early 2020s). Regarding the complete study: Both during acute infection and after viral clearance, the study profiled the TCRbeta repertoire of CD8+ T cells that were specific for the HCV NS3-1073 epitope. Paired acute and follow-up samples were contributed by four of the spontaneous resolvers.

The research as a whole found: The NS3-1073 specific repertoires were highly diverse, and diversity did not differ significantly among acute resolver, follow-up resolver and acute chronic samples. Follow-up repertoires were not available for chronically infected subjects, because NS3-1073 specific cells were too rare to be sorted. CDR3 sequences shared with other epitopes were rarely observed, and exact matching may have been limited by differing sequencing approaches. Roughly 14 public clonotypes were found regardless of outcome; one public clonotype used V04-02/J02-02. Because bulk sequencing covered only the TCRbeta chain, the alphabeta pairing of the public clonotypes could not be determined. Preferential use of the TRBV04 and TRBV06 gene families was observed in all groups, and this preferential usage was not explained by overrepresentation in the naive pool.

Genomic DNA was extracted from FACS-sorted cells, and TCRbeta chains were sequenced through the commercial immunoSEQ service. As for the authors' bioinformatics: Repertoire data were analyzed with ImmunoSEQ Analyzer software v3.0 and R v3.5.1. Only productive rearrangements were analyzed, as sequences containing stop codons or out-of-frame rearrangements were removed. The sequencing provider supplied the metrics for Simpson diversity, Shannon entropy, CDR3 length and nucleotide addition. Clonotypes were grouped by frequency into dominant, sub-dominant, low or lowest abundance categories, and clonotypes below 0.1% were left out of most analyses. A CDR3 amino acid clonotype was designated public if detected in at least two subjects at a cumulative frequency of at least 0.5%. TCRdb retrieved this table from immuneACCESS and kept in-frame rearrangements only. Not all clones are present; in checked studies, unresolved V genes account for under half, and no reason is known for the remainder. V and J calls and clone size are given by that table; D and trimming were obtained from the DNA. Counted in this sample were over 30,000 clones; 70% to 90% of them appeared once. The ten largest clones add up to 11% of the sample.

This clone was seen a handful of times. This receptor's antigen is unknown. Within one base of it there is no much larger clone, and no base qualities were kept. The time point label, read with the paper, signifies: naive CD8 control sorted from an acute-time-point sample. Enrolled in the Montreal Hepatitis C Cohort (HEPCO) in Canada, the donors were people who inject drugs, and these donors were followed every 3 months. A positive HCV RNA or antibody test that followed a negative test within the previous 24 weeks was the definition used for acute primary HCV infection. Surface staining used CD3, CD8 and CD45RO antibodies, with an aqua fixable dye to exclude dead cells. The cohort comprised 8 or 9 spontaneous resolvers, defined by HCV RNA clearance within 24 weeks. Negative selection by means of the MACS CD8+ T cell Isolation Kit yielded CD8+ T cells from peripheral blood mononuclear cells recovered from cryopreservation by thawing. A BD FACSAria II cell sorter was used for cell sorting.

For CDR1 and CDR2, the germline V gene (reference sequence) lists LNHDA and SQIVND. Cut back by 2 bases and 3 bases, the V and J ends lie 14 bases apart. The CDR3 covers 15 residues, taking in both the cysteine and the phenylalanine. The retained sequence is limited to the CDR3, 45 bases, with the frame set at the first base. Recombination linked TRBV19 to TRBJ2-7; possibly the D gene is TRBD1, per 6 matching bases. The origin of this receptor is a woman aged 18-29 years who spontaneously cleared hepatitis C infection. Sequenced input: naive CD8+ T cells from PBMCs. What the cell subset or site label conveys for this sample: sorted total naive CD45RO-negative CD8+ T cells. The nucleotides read TGTGCCAGTAGTATAAACGGACAGATTATCTACGAGCAGTACTTC. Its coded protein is CASSINGQIIYEQYF.